Following are 6 T cell receptor beta chains from one sample sequenced in a study of shared clonotypes between healthy human individuals. Naive CD8 cells were CD45RO-negative, positively selected for CCR7, excluding terminally differentiated effector memory CD45RA+ cells. The data were produced by immunoSEQ multiplex PCR, yet TCRdb's version contains in-frame clones alone and is incomplete. The sample yields around 2.1 million clones, about 93% seen once. Source material: naive CD8+ T cells from PBMCs. The source is a man aged 18 to 30 in good health. Some clones in this sample may be carry-over from other donors' samples.

The rearrangement joins TRBV10-1 to TRBJ2-7, with D perhaps matching TRBD1 (6 bases). The germline V gene has CDR1 WNHNN and CDR2 SYGVQD (reference sequence). The CDR3 covers 17 residues. Trimming took off 2 bases at V and 6 bases at J, with 23 bases between the two ends. The CDR3 nucleotides read TGCGCCAGCAGTGAGAAACTAGGGGGACCGCTATGGGGCGAGCAGTACTTC. Translation gives CASSEKLGGPLWGEQYF.

The chain has TRBV5-4 and TRBJ2-1; 13 bases are shared with TRBD2. CDR1 and CDR2 (germline): SGHNT, YYREEE (reference sequence). This CDR3 has 17 amino acids. Germline trimming cut 4 bases from V and 6 bases from J; bases unmatched to any gene: 10. The CDR3 region is CASSLGLAGVLGNEQFF. CDR3 nucleotide sequence: TGTGCCAGCAGCCTTGGACTAGCGGGAGTCTTAGGCAATGAGCAGTTCTTC.

The chain links TRBV7-3 to TRBJ2-1; D might be TRBD1 (7 bases). The length of the CDR3 is 15 residues. V dropped 2 bases and J dropped 6 bases, with 14 bases sitting between them. Germline CDR1 SGHTA, CDR2 FQGTGA. The CDR3 is CASSLVRGVLNEQFF. The CDR3 DNA sequence: TGTGCCAGCAGCTTAGTCAGGGGGGTTCTCAATGAGCAGTTCTTC.

The chain couples TRBV19 to TRBJ2-1, with D possibly TRBD2 on 6 matching bases. Trimming shortened V by 3 bases and J by 2 bases, and 11 bases separated the two germline ends. The germline CDR1 and CDR2 sequences are LNHDA and SQIVND (reference sequence). The CDR3 runs 15 residues. The CDR3 DNA is TGTGCCAGTAGTATTGGGGCTAGCGCCTACAATGAGCAGTTCTTC. This sequence encodes CASSIGASAYNEQFF.

J is TRBJ2-1 and V is TRBV6-6, with 7 bases matching TRBD2. With 6 bases clipped from V and 9 bases from J, the junction kept 8 bases outside the gene matches. Per germline, CDR1 MNHNY and CDR2 SVGAGI (reference sequence). The CDR3 contains 13 residues. CDR3 coding DNA: TGTGCCAGCAGCCTTCGGGGACTAATTGAGCAGTTCTTC. Encoded protein: CASSLRGLIEQFF.

The gene calls are TRBV9 and TRBJ2-1, with no clear D. V was cut by 0 bases and J by 15 bases, with 19 bases left in between. The CDR3 extends over 14 amino acids. CDR1 SGDLS and CDR2 YYNGEE come from the germline V gene. As DNA, the CDR3 is TGTGCCAGCAGCGTAGAAAGTGGACCACGTCCCTTGTTCTTC. As protein: CASSVESGPRPLFF.